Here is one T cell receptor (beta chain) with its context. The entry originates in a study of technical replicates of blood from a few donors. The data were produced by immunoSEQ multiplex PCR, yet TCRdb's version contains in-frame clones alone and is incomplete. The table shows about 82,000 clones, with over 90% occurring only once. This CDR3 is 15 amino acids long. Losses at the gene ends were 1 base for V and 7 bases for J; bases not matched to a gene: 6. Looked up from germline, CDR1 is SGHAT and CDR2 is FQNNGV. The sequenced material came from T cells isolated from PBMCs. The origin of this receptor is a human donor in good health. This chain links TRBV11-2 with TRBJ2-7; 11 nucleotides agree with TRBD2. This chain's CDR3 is CASSLVIAGGQEQYF. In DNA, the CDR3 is TGTGCCAGCAGCTTAGTTATAGCGGGAGGGCAAGAGCAGTACTTC.